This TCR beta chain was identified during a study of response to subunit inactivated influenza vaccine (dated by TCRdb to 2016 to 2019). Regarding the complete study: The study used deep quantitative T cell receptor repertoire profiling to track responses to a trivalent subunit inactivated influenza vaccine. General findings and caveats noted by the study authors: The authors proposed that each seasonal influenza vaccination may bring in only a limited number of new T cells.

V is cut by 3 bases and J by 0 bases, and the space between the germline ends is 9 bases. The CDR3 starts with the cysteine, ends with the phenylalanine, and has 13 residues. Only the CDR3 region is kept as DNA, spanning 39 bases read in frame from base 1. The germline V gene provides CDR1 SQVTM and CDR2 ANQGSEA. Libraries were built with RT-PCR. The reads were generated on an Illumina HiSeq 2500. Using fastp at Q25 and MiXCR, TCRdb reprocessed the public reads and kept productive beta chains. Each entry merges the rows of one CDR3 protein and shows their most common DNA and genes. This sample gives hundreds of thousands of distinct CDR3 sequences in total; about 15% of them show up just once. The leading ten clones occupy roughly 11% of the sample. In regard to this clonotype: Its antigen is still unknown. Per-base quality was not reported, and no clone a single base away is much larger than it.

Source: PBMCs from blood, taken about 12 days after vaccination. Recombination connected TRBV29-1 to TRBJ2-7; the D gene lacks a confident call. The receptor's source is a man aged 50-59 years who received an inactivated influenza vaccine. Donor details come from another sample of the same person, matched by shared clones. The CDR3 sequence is CSVENGDSYEQYF. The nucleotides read TGCAGCGTTGAGAATGGGGACTCCTACGAGCAGTACTTC.